The present TCR beta chain was sequenced within a study of T cells after yellow fever vaccination. One entry per CDR3 protein, called by TCRdb with MiXCR from the 5' RACE reads. The table lists about 510,000 distinct CDR3 sequences, about a fifth of them singletons. Germline V gene sequence: CDR1 MNHNS, CDR2 SASEGT. CDR3 size: 15 residues. Trimming took 7 bases from V and 0 from J, leaving 16 bases between them. This clonotype was picked up a small number of times. The sample in question was PBMCs, obtained approximately 20 days after the first yellow fever vaccination. The source of this sequence is a man aged 18 to 35 who received the YFV17D yellow fever vaccine. The J gene is TRBJ2-7, the V gene TRBV6-1; D gene uncertain. The CDR3 region is CASTPTWQASYEQYF. The CDR3 nucleotides are TGTGCCAGCACCCCTACATGGCAGGCCTCCTACGAGCAGTACTTC.